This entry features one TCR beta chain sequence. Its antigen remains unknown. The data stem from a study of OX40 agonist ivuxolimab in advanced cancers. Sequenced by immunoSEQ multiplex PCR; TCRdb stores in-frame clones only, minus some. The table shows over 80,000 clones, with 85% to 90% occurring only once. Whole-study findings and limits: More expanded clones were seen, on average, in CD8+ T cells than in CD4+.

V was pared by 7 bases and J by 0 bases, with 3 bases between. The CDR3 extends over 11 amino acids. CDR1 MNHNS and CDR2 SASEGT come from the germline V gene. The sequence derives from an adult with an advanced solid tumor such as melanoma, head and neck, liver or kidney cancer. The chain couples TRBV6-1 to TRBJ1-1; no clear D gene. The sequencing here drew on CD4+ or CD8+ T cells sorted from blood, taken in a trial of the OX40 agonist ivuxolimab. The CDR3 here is CASIMNTEAFF. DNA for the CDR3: TGTGCCAGCATTATGAACACTGAAGCTTTCTTT.